This T cell receptor (beta chain) was retrieved from a study of T cell repertoires in cytomegalovirus infection. For the study at large: It was the public TCR beta signatures that indicated both CMV infection and matching HLA type.

The CDR3 consists of 15 residues. V lost 4 bases, J lost 4 bases, and 9 bases stayed unmatched. General observations from the study: HLA-C-restricted, CMV-specific TCR beta clonotypes were dominant ex vivo. There were carriers of CMV plus the relevant HLA, and cumulative public TCR beta family frequency identified them.

The sample holds a few counts of this clonotype. Its specificity is not known. From the reads, TCRdb called clonotypes with MiXCR, one entry per CDR3 protein. The data hold about 740,000 distinct CDR3 sequences, with about 40% observed a single time. The source is a human donor in good health (CMV status not recorded). Some clones in this sample may be carry-over from other donors' samples. The chain joins TRBV12-3 or TRBV12-4 to TRBJ1-1; 7 positions agree with TRBD1. The sequenced sample was PBMCs. CDR3 region: CASSSYRGSGTEAFF. The CDR3 DNA follows: TGTGCCAGCAGTTCCTACAGGGGATCGGGCACTGAAGCTTTCTTT.